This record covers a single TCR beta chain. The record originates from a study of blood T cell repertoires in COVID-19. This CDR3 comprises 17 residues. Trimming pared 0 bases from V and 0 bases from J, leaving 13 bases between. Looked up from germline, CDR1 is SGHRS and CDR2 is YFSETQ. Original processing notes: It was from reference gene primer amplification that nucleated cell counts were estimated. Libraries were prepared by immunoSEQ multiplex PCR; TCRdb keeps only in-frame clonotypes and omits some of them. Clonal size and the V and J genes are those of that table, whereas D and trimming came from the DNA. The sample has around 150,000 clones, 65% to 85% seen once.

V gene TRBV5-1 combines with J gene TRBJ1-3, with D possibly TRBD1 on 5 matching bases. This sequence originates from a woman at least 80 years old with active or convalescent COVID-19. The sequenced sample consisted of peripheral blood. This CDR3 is CASSLAPRTLSGNTIYF. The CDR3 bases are TGCGCCAGCAGCTTGGCTCCCAGGACACTCTCTGGAAACACCATATATTTT.